One and the same sample provided the 32 T cell receptor beta chains below, sequenced in a study of technical replicates of blood from several donors. Sequenced by immunoSEQ multiplex PCR; TCRdb stores in-frame clones only, minus some. Among tens of thousands of clones listed, roughly 98% were seen once. Sequences were obtained from T cells isolated from PBMCs. The receptor source for this set is a human donor in good health.

The J gene is TRBJ2-3, the V gene TRBV9, with TRBD2 matching 13 bases. The length of the CDR3 is 18 residues. Germline V gene data show CDR1 as SGDLS and CDR2 as YYNGEE. Trimming cost V 7 bases and J 5 bases; bases outside gene matches: 16. This CDR3 reads CASGSPLAGGPKEDTQYF. CDR3 DNA: TGTGCCAGCGGATCCCCACTAGCGGGGGGGCCGAAGGAAGATACGCAGTATTTT. The full variable domain, completed using reference TRBV9 and TRBJ2-3, is DSGVTQTPKHLITATGQRVTLRCSPRSGDLSVYWYQQSLDQGLQFLIQYYNGEERAKGNILERFSAQQFPDLHSELNLSSLELGDSALYFCASGSPLAGGPKEDTQYFGPGTRLTVL.

V and J are TRBV5-3 and TRBJ2-3; D ambiguous. TRBV5-3 is an ORF for which the function is uncertain. The CDR3 consists of 15 residues. V lost 2 bases, J lost 0 bases, and 10 bases lay in between. The CDR3 loop is CARSFRTPSTDTQYF. The CDR3 DNA is TGTGCCAGAAGCTTCAGAACGCCTAGCACAGATACGCAGTATTTT.

The chain combines TRBV28 with TRBJ1-4; D remains ambiguous. V lost 7 bases and J 8 bases, leaving 11 bases between the germline ends. This CDR3 is 12 amino acids long. CDR1 is MDHEN, CDR2 SYDVKM, per germline. The CDR3 reads CASTEIGEKLFF. CDR3 nucleotides: TGTGCCAGCACCGAAATCGGGGAAAAACTGTTTTTT. Together with reference TRBV28 and TRBJ1-4, the CDR3 gives the full variable domain: DVKVTQSSRYLVKRTGEKVFLECVQDMDHENMFWYRQDPGLGLRLIYFSYDVKMKEKGDIPEGYSVSREKKERFSLILESASTNQTSMYLCASTEIGEKLFFGSGTQLSVL.

V gene TRBV30 combines with J gene TRBJ1-5; 7 nucleotides align to TRBD1. V dropped 0 bases and J dropped 9; count of bases not matched to a gene: 11. This CDR3 is built from 15 residues. CDR1 and CDR2 from the germline V gene are GTSNPN and SVGIG (reference sequence). CDR3 coding DNA: TGTGCCTGGAGTGTAGCCCCCCCTCAGGGGGGGCCCCAGCATTTT. Its protein product is CAWSVAPPQGGPQHF.

The rearrangement uses TRBV5-4 and TRBJ1-1, with TRBD1 identical over 7 bases. The CDR3 covers 14 residues. V shed 0 bases, J shed 5 bases, and the junction held 4 bases outside the gene matches. Per germline, CDR1 SGHNT and CDR2 YYREEE (reference sequence). CDR3 DNA sequence: TGTGCCAGCAGCTTGGGGCAGGGGGTAACTGAAGCTTTCTTT. Translation: CASSLGQGVTEAFF.

J is TRBJ2-2 and V is TRBV30; D call uncertain. Germline CDR1 GTSNPN, CDR2 SVGIG (reference sequence). Trimming took 0 bases from V and 6 from J, leaving 17 bases between them. The CDR3 length is 16 residues. The CDR3 nucleotides read TGTGCCTGGAGTGTCGTCTACCCCTTTCTCCCCGGGGAGCTGTTTTTT. Translated: CAWSVVYPFLPGELFF.

The J gene is TRBJ1-4, the V gene TRBV6-1; D call uncertain. V was cut by 7 bases and J by 2 bases, with 11 bases left in between. CDR1 is MNHNS, CDR2 SASEGT, per germline. CDR3 size: 14 residues. CDR3 in DNA: TGTGCCAGCACGGGTGGAGCTACTAATGAAAAACTGTTTTTT. Its translation: CASTGGATNEKLFF.

This chain joins TRBV7-9 and TRBJ2-7; D not certain. Trimming cost V 5 bases and J 3 bases, with 17 bases left between them. The V gene's germline CDR1 is SEHNR and CDR2 FQNEAQ (reference sequence). The CDR3 is 15 residues long. The DNA for the CDR3 is TGTGCCAGCAGCCAGGCGCTTTCCAAATTCTACGAGCAGTACTTC. The encoded protein is CASSQALSKFYEQYF.

V usage is TRBV19 and J usage is TRBJ1-2; unclear D gene. The V gene lost 5 bases and the J gene lost 4 bases, with 26 bases spanning the gap. This CDR3 region has 18 residues. The V gene's germline CDR1 is LNHDA and CDR2 SQIVND (reference sequence). The chain's CDR3 is CASSPDGKVSQVGYGYTF. CDR3 coding DNA: TGTGCCAGTAGTCCAGACGGAAAGGTCTCCCAGGTAGGCTATGGCTACACCTTC.

This clone was counted only a few times. Here the CDR3 reads CASSLTGTVPYEQYF. CDR3 DNA sequence: TGTGCCAGCAGCTTGACAGGGACGGTTCCCTACGAGCAGTACTTC. V gene TRBV7-9 combines with J gene TRBJ2-7, with TRBD1 matching over 7 bases. The germline V gene encodes CDR1 SEHNR and CDR2 FQNEAQ (reference sequence). CDR3 size: 15 residues. V trimming: 3 bases; J trimming: 2 bases; junction bases outside the gene matches: 7.

CDR3 sequence: CASSLGQGTDTQYF. The CDR3 DNA reads TGTGCCAGCAGCTTAGGACAGGGAACAGATACGCAGTATTTT. The chain carries TRBV7-8 and TRBJ2-3, with TRBD1 identical over 7 bases. CDR1 and CDR2 from the germline V gene are SGHVS and FQNEAQ. The CDR3 runs to 14 residues. J lost 3 bases, V lost 1 base, and 1 base had no gene match.

This rearrangement joins TRBV27 to TRBJ1-5; 8 positions match TRBD1. The germline V gene encodes CDR1 MNHEY and CDR2 SMNVEV (reference sequence). The CDR3 loop spans 15 amino acids. The junction had 3 bases not matched to a gene; V was cut back by 2 bases and J by 3 bases. CDR3 loop: CASSLQGADNQPQHF. The CDR3 region has the DNA TGTGCCAGCAGTTTACAGGGGGCGGACAATCAGCCCCAGCATTTT.

The V gene is TRBV4-1, the J gene TRBJ2-7; D is ambiguous. The CDR3 spans 15 residues. From germline, CDR1 is MGHRA and CDR2 YSYEKL. The V end lost 2 bases, the J end lost 0 bases, and 11 bases lay between the germline ends. The CDR3 is CASSQPGASSYEQYF. The CDR3 DNA reads as TGCGCCAGCAGCCAACCCGGAGCGAGCTCCTACGAGCAGTACTTC.

This rearrangement joins TRBV5-1 to TRBJ2-7; perhaps TRBD2 as D (5 bases). Germline-derived CDR1 and CDR2 are SGHRS and YFSETQ. V shed 5 bases and J shed 3 bases, with 15 bases lying between them. The CDR3 is 14 amino acids. CDR3 nucleotide sequence: TGCGCCAGCAGATTAGTTCAAGGACTCTACGAGCAGTACTTC. It specifies CASRLVQGLYEQYF. Full variable domain (outside the CDR3, taken from reference TRBV5-1 and TRBJ2-7): KAGVTQTPRYLIKTRGQQVTLSCSPISGHRSVSWYQQTPGQGLQFLFEYFSETQRNKGNFPGRFSGRQFSNSRSEMNVSTLELGDSALYLCASRLVQGLYEQYFGPGTRLTVT.

The rearrangement uses TRBV30 and TRBJ1-1; 7 positions match TRBD1. V lost 3 bases and J lost 5; bases outside the gene matches: 6. The germline V gene has CDR1 GTSNPN and CDR2 SVGIG (reference sequence). The CDR3 is 13 amino acids. The CDR3 DNA is TGTGCCTGGAGCCCGTACAGGGGAACTGAAGCTTTCTTT. Protein sequence: CAWSPYRGTEAFF.

The chain uses TRBV5-1 and TRBJ2-7; D is unresolved. The CDR3 is made up of 12 amino acids. CDR1 and CDR2 from the germline V gene are SGHRS and YFSETQ. Trimming left V 0 bases short and J 3 bases short, with 4 bases between. The CDR3: CASSLVYYEQYF. CDR3 sequence (DNA): TGCGCCAGCAGCTTGGTTTACTACGAGCAGTACTTC.

The rearrangement uses TRBV28 and TRBJ1-3; TRBD1 aligns across 7 bases. V trimming: 4 bases; J trimming: 0 bases; junction bases outside the gene matches: 3. The CDR3 is 15 amino acids. Germline V gene sequence: CDR1 MDHEN, CDR2 SYDVKM. The CDR3 here is CASSSGQFSGNTIYF. As DNA, the CDR3 is TGTGCCAGCAGTTCGGGACAGTTCTCTGGAAACACCATATATTTT.

The chain has TRBV5-1 and TRBJ2-2; 13 nucleotides align to TRBD2. Trimming at V came to 2 bases and at J to 0 bases, leaving 10 bases not matched to a gene. This CDR3 has 20 amino acids. Looked up from germline, CDR1 is SGHRS and CDR2 is YFSETQ. The CDR3 nucleotides read TGCGCCAGCAGCTTAGTACGACTAGCGGGAGGCCGTTCGAACACCGGGGAGCTGTTTTTT. It specifies CASSLVRLAGGRSNTGELFF.

The chain carries TRBV5-1 and TRBJ1-1, with TRBD1 matching 9 bases. The CDR3 consists of 14 residues. The junction had 7 bases not matched to a gene; V was cut back by 2 bases and J by 8 bases. Germline assignment: CDR1 SGHRS and CDR2 YFSETQ. This CDR3 is CASSFPGQGREAFF. The CDR3, as DNA: TGCGCCAGCAGCTTTCCCGGACAGGGGCGAGAAGCTTTCTTT. Full variable domain (remainder filled in from reference TRBV5-1 and TRBJ1-1): KAGVTQTPRYLIKTRGQQVTLSCSPISGHRSVSWYQQTPGQGLQFLFEYFSETQRNKGNFPGRFSGRQFSNSRSEMNVSTLELGDSALYLCASSFPGQGREAFFGQGTRLTVV.

The chain has TRBV28 and TRBJ1-3; a weak D match, TRBD1 (5 bases). The CDR3 length is 14 residues. V gave up 2 bases and J gave up 2 bases, with 7 bases separating them. Looked up from germline, CDR1 is MDHEN and CDR2 is SYDVKM. Here the CDR3 reads CASSLPGAGNTIYF. DNA for the CDR3: TGTGCCAGCAGTTTACCGGGGGCTGGAAACACCATATATTTT.

This sequence joins TRBV4-1 and TRBJ2-1; D unclear. The germline V and J ends were trimmed by 1 base and 0 bases, with 7 bases remaining between them. The CDR3 spans 15 residues. The germline V gene has CDR1 MGHRA and CDR2 YSYEKL. The CDR3: CASSQAGGSYNEQFF. Written as DNA, the CDR3 is TGCGCCAGCAGCCAAGCTGGCGGCTCCTACAATGAGCAGTTCTTC.

This clone was seen only once. This chain links TRBV7-8 with TRBJ1-1; a possible D gene is TRBD1 (6 bases). Trimming cost V 3 bases and J 6 bases, with 14 bases left between them. CDR3 length equals 14 residues. Germline V gene sequence: CDR1 SGHVS, CDR2 FQNEAQ. CDR3 in amino acids: CASSLRGRFAEAFF. The CDR3 DNA follows: TGTGCCAGCAGCTTGCGGGGGCGATTTGCTGAAGCTTTCTTT.

The chain carries TRBV7-2 and TRBJ2-5; 11 bases line up with TRBD1. This CDR3 region has 13 residues. CDR1 SGHTA and CDR2 FQGNSA come from the germline V gene. The V and J ends lost 5 bases and 7 bases, in that order; junction bases with no gene match: 3. The CDR3 is CASSLGQGVTQYF. The DNA of the CDR3 is TGTGCCAGCAGCCTGGGACAGGGGGTGACCCAGTACTTC.

The sample holds one count of this clone. The chain uses TRBV5-6 and TRBJ2-2, with 12 positions matching TRBD1. With 4 bases clipped from V and 7 bases from J, the junction kept 8 bases outside the gene matches. The length of the CDR3 is 16 residues. The germline V gene has CDR1 SGHDT and CDR2 YYEEEE. CDR3 sequence reads: CASSTGTGGWNGELFF. The CDR3 DNA is TGTGCCAGCAGCACCGGGACAGGGGGCTGGAACGGGGAGCTGTTTTTT.

The count of this clone is one. J is TRBJ1-1 and V is TRBV29-1, with unresolved D. The CDR3 has 14 residues. Germline V gene data show CDR1 as SQVTM and CDR2 as ANQGSEA. V was clipped by 2 bases and J by 0 bases, with 10 bases between them. CDR3 bases: TGCAGCGTTGAACCCCGACTGATGAACACTGAAGCTTTCTTT. Amino acids: CSVEPRLMNTEAFF. Full variable domain (missing parts from reference TRBV29-1 and TRBJ1-1): SAVISQKPSRDICQRGTSLTIQCQVDSQVTMMFWYRQQPGQSLTLIATANQGSEATYESGFVIDKFPISRPNLTFSTLTVSNMSPEDSSIYLCSVEPRLMNTEAFFGQGTRLTVV.

The chain recombines TRBV12-5 with TRBJ2-7, with 11 bases matching TRBD1. CDR3 size: 16 residues. Per the germline V gene, CDR1 is LGHNT and CDR2 is FRNRAP. V shed 0 bases, J shed 3 bases, and the junction held 4 bases outside the gene matches. DNA for the CDR3: TGTGCTAGTGGTTTGGTATTAGGGACAGGGGGCTACGAGCAGTACTTC. It specifies CASGLVLGTGGYEQYF. Looking up the rest from reference TRBV12-5 and TRBJ2-7 gives the full variable domain: DARVTQTPRHKVTEMGQEVTMRCQPILGHNTVFWYRQTMMQGLELLAYFRNRAPLDDSGMPKDRFSAEMPDATLATLKIQPSEPRDSAVYFCASGLVLGTGGYEQYFGPGTRLTVT.

V is TRBV11-2 and J is TRBJ2-5; D remains unclear. The V and J ends lost 0 bases and 2 bases respectively, with 4 bases between them. The CDR3 contains 13 residues. Per germline, CDR1 SGHAT and CDR2 FQNNGV. The CDR3 loop is CASSLERQETQYF. The CDR3 DNA reads TGTGCCAGCAGCTTAGAGAGGCAAGAGACCCAGTACTTC.

As to this clone: A read error may produce the germline difference seen at one junction end. The J gene is TRBJ2-7, the V gene TRBV15; 8 bases fit TRBD1. The CDR3 covers 15 residues. Germline V lookup: CDR1 LNHNV, CDR2 YYDKDF (reference sequence). DNA of the CDR3: TGTGCCACCAGCACCGGGACAGGCCCCTCCCACGAGCAGTACTTC. Protein sequence: CATSTGTGPSHEQYF.

This clone was recorded once. The chain uses TRBV25-1 and TRBJ2-1; D might be TRBD1 (6 bases). The CDR3 has 14 residues. V was cut by 8 bases and J by 3 bases, with 14 bases left in between. CDR1 and CDR2 (germline): MGHDK, SYGVNS. The CDR3 reads CASCTAGVYNEQFF. The CDR3 coding sequence is TGTGCCAGCTGCACGGCAGGGGTCTACAATGAGCAGTTCTTC.

The chain links TRBV10-2 to TRBJ2-5, with 9 bases lining up with TRBD2. The length of the CDR3 is 14 residues. Germline CDR1 and CDR2: WSHSY and SAAADI. V shed 6 bases, J shed 3 bases, and the junction held 5 bases outside the gene matches. In DNA form, the CDR3 reads TGCGCCAGCAGCCTAGCGGGACTAGAAGAGACCCAGTACTTC. This encodes CASSLAGLEETQYF.

The chain couples TRBV29-1 to TRBJ2-4; 7 bases are a match to TRBD1. Germline loops: CDR1 SQVTM, CDR2 ANQGSEA. V dropped 4 bases and J dropped 0; count of bases not matched to a gene: 6. The CDR3 covers 15 residues. The CDR3: CSVAEGAIAKNIQYF. The CDR3 DNA reads TGCAGCGTTGCAGAGGGGGCTATAGCCAAAAACATTCAGTACTTC.

The rearrangement joins TRBV6-5 to TRBJ2-5; TRBD2 matches 7 bases. The V gene's germline CDR1 is MNHEY and CDR2 SVGAGI. J was trimmed by 6 bases and V by 5 bases; bases with no gene match: 12. The CDR3 spans 15 residues. The CDR3 region is CASSPSGTPAQTQYF. DNA of the CDR3: TGTGCCAGCAGTCCGAGCGGGACCCCCGCCCAGACCCAGTACTTC.